This T cell receptor (beta chain) originates from a study of T cell repertoires in cytomegalovirus infection. Across the whole study: Researchers turned to recently identified HLA-C-restricted CMV epitopes as well as well-studied HLA-B-restricted ones. Public TCR beta signatures were indicative of both CMV infection and a matching HLA type. Study-level findings and limits: There were HLA-C-restricted CMV-specific TCR beta clonotypes dominating the ex vivo response.

V gave up 6 bases and J gave up 4 bases, with 15 bases separating them. The CDR3 runs 14 residues. TCRdb ran MiXCR on the reads and lists one entry per CDR3 protein. This sample has some 480,000 distinct CDR3 sequences, with roughly a third found just once. With respect to this clonotype: Its antigen remains unknown.

This receptor was identified in a human donor in good health (CMV status not recorded). Some clones in this sample may be carry-over from other donors' samples. The V call is TRBV12-3 or TRBV12-4, the J call TRBJ2-5; tentative D call: TRBD1 (5 bases). Specimen: cultured PBMCs, collected from culture after CMV antigen stimulation. This CDR3 reads CASSKNQGGETQYF. The CDR3, as DNA: TGTGCCAGCAGCAAAAACCAGGGTGGAGAGACCCAGTACTTC.